These 17 T cell receptor beta chains share one sample of origin, sequenced in a study of CD8 T cells in Susac syndrome. It was with random hexamers that roughly 0.45 to 1 ug RNA was reverse transcribed. TCRdb recomputed calls from the immunoSEQ multiplex PCR reads with MiXCR, one row per CDR3 protein. The sample contains hundreds of thousands of distinct CDR3 sequences, more than 80% of which appear only once. What was sequenced was CD8+ T cells from PBMCs. The receptors were sampled from a human donor with multiple sclerosis.

This rearrangement joins TRBV27 to TRBJ2-5; D ambiguous. The CDR3 has 11 residues. V was pared by 7 bases and J by 4 bases, with 7 bases between. Germline V CDR1 and CDR2: MNHEY, SMNVEV (reference sequence). CDR3 in DNA: TGTGCCAGCATCTTGGGAGAGACCCAGTACTTC. Its translation: CASILGETQYF.

V is TRBV10-3 and J is TRBJ1-2; TRBD1 matches 7 bases. Germline lookup yields CDR1 ENHRY and CDR2 SYGVKD. V lost 0 bases and J lost 2; bases outside the gene matches: 3. The CDR3 spans 15 residues. The CDR3, as DNA: TGTGCCATCAGTGAGTCGACAGGGTCCAACTATGGCTACACCTTC. Protein product: CAISESTGSNYGYTF.

The chain carries TRBV2 and TRBJ1-1; D gene ambiguous. Trimming removed 1 base from V and 5 bases from J, with 8 bases in between. CDR1 is SNHLY and CDR2 is FYNNEI in the germline V gene. The CDR3 loop spans 13 amino acids. CDR3 protein: CASSEESGTEAFF. The CDR3 region has the DNA TGTGCCAGCAGTGAAGAGTCGGGTACTGAAGCTTTCTTT.

The V gene is TRBV20-1, the J gene TRBJ2-7; 10 bases agree with TRBD2. The CDR3 runs 14 residues. Germline assignment: CDR1 DFQATT and CDR2 SNEGSKA (reference sequence). J gave up 3 bases and V 0 bases, and 2 bases lay outside the gene matches. This CDR3 is CSARDASGGYEQYF. The CDR3 nucleotides read TGCAGTGCTAGAGATGCTAGCGGGGGCTACGAGCAGTACTTC.

CDR3 region: CSVDLAGVGEQFF. CDR3 in DNA: TGCAGCGTCGATCTAGCGGGAGTGGGGGAGCAGTTCTTC. The rearrangement joins TRBV29-1 to TRBJ2-1; 10 positions match TRBD2. Trimming at V came to 6 bases and at J to 10 bases, leaving 9 bases not matched to a gene. The CDR3 has 13 amino acids. From germline, CDR1 is SQVTM and CDR2 ANQGSEA.

V gene TRBV28 combines with J gene TRBJ2-7; possibly TRBD2 for D (6 bases). The V end lost 3 bases, the J end lost 5 bases, and 17 bases lay between the germline ends. The CDR3 runs 15 residues. From germline, CDR1 is MDHEN and CDR2 SYDVKM. The CDR3 DNA reads TGTGCCAGCAGTTTCCCCGGGGAGGACTACCACGAGCAGTACTTC. Protein product: CASSFPGEDYHEQYF.

The chain recombines TRBV20-1 with TRBJ2-6; the D is unclear. Deletions cut 3 bases from V and 1 base from J, with 7 bases between. The CDR3 is 14 amino acids. Germline V lookup: CDR1 DFQATT, CDR2 SNEGSKA (reference sequence). CDR3 coding DNA: TGCAGTGCTAGCGCGCAGTCTGGGGCCAACGTCCTGACTTTC. It encodes CSASAQSGANVLTF.

The V call is TRBV7-9, the J call TRBJ2-5, with 12 bases identical to TRBD1. V lost 3 bases to trimming and J lost 5 bases; unmatched junction nucleotides: 7. CDR3 length equals 16 residues. Germline CDR1 reads SEHNR; CDR2 reads FQNEAQ (reference sequence). The CDR3 DNA is TGTGCCAGCAGCTTCCAACCGGGACAGGGGGCCGAGACCCAGTACTTC. It codes for CASSFQPGQGAETQYF.

V usage is TRBV7-8 and J usage is TRBJ2-1; the match to TRBD2 covers 10 bases. There are 16 residues in the CDR3. The germline CDR1 and CDR2 sequences are SGHVS and FQNEAQ. V trimming: 1 base; J trimming: 2 bases; junction bases outside the gene matches: 2. The CDR3 region is CASSLELAGTYNEQFF. DNA of the CDR3: TGTGCCAGCAGCTTAGAACTAGCGGGAACCTACAATGAGCAGTTCTTC.

The chain uses TRBV27 and TRBJ1-5; D is possibly TRBD1 (6 bases). Germline V gene data show CDR1 as MNHEY and CDR2 as SMNVEV (reference sequence). This CDR3 contains 13 residues. DNA of the CDR3: TGTACTACAGGGATCGGGGGGGATCAGCCCCAGCATTTT. This encodes CTTGIGGDQPQHF.

The gene calls are TRBV12-3 or TRBV12-4 and TRBJ1-2, with 10 bases matching TRBD1. CDR3 length: 15 amino acids. V gave up 10 bases and J gave up 6 bases; unmatched junction bases: 14. CDR3 nucleotide sequence: TGTGCCACCACAGAGACAGGGGGCGACTTTAATGGCTACACCTTC. Encoded protein: CATTETGGDFNGYTF.

The table lists this clonotype with a count of one. This rearrangement joins TRBV4-2 to TRBJ1-1; 8 nucleotides agree with TRBD1. CDR3 length: 16 amino acids. V dropped 0 bases and J dropped 1; count of bases not matched to a gene: 4. The V gene's germline CDR1 is LGHNA and CDR2 YNFKEQ. The chain's CDR3 is CASSQESGTGNTEAFF. The CDR3 nucleotides are TGTGCCAGCAGCCAAGAGTCCGGGACAGGGAACACTGAAGCTTTCTTT.

This sequence joins TRBV7-6 and TRBJ2-1, with D hard to call. V was pared by 2 bases and J by 0 bases, with 11 bases between. In germline, CDR1 is SGHVS, CDR2 FNYEAQ. The CDR3 totals 16 residues. CDR3 DNA sequence: TGTGCCAGCAGCTTATATTCACAGAGCTCCTACAATGAGCAGTTCTTC. It is translated as CASSLYSQSSYNEQFF.

The chain has TRBV20-1 and TRBJ2-7; D remains unclear. With 0 bases removed from V and 7 bases from J, the gap between germline ends came to 13 bases. This CDR3 contains 13 residues. Germline-derived CDR1 and CDR2 are DFQATT and SNEGSKA (reference sequence). DNA of the CDR3: TGCAGTGCTAGAGATGCCGCAGGACCTGAGCAGTACTTC. As protein: CSARDAAGPEQYF.

The chain links TRBV5-1 to TRBJ2-5; the match to TRBD2 covers 7 bases. The CDR3 sequence is 18 residues long. The J segment lost 2 bases and the V segment lost 0 bases, leaving 13 bases of the junction unmatched. CDR1 and CDR2 (germline): SGHRS, YFSETQ. CDR3 nucleotide sequence: TGCGCCAGCAGCTTGGCCCGTCTCGGGGTGCGGGAGCAAGAGACCCAGTACTTC. Amino acids: CASSLARLGVREQETQYF.

The V call is TRBV5-1, the J call TRBJ2-7; unclear D gene. The V gene's germline CDR1 is SGHRS and CDR2 YFSETQ. Trimming shortened V by 0 bases and J by 7 bases, and 11 bases separated the two germline ends. This CDR3 region has 13 residues. The CDR3 DNA reads as TGCGCCAGCAGCTTGGCCCACGAAGGAGAGCAGTACTTC. Residues: CASSLAHEGEQYF.

With regard to this clonotype: No conserved phenylalanine or tryptophan ends this CDR3, so it is likely a read error. V is TRBV11-2 and J is TRBJ1-1; possibly TRBD1 for D (5 bases). The CDR3 spans 14 residues. Germline V gene sequence: CDR1 SGHAT, CDR2 FQNNGV. V lost 2 bases to trimming and J lost 7 bases, with 14 bases between them. CDR3 DNA sequence: TGTGCCAGCAGCTTATACGGCCGGGGCAATGAAGCTTTCCTT. The encoded protein is CASSLYGRGNEAFL.